In this sample, the clone carrying this T cell receptor (beta chain) turned up a few times. Its antigen remains unknown. The CDR3 length is 13 residues. Germline values: CDR1 SGHVS, CDR2 FQNEAQ. Trimming pared 5 bases from V and 0 bases from J, leaving 8 bases between. MiXCR, applied by TCRdb to the 5' RACE reads, yields one record per CDR3 protein. In the table there are 250,000 to 350,000 distinct CDR3 sequences, roughly 21% of which are singletons. These data originate in a study of T-cell memory formation after mild COVID-19. Study-level results: Cross-reactive memory appears to have joined, as suggested by some responding clones showing up in pre-infection memory. For contracting clones, CD4+ ones sat mainly in CM and EM, CD8+ in EMRA.

Sequenced material: PBMCs or a T cell subset sorted from them (not recorded which). The chain recombines TRBV7-8 with TRBJ2-7; no clear D gene. This TCR came from a man between 18 and 35 years old who had mild COVID-19 (a few samples of this study predate the infection). Cell type and time point are not known. The CDR3 DNA reads TGTGCCAGCAGCGATACACCCTCCTACGAGCAGTACTTC. This codes for CASSDTPSYEQYF.